This T cell receptor (beta chain) was documented in a study of blood T cell repertoires in COVID-19. Study-level information: The origin of the acute and convalescent COVID-19 samples was the United States, Italy and Spain. T cells, B-cell-depleted T cells, or PBMCs provided the cDNA or gDNA that served as material.

CDR1 is SQVTM and CDR2 is ANQGSEA in the germline V gene. The J segment lost 1 base and the V segment lost 3 bases, leaving 4 bases of the junction unmatched. The CDR3 sequence is 15 residues long. Sequencing was performed with immunoSEQ multiplex PCR; in TCRdb, only in-frame clones are kept and a portion is missing. The data show around 25,000 clones, around 86% seen once. The V gene is TRBV29-1, the J gene TRBJ2-1; TRBD2 agrees at 9 bases. Sequences were obtained from peripheral blood. This receptor was obtained from a man aged 45-60 years with active COVID-19. The CDR3 sequence is CSVDAGGPSYNEQFF. As DNA, the CDR3 is TGCAGCGTTGACGCGGGGGGGCCTTCCTACAATGAGCAGTTCTTC.